This T cell receptor beta chain was recovered during a study of CD8 T cells in Susac syndrome. CD8+ and CD4+ T cells from blood underwent TCR beta sequencing, which was carried out in a high-throughput format. The RNA input was about 0.45 to 1 ug, and it was reverse transcribed with random hexamers. TCRdb recomputed calls from the immunoSEQ multiplex PCR reads with MiXCR, one row per CDR3 protein. The table includes fewer than 300,000 distinct CDR3 sequences, 85% detected once. The CDR3 totals 17 residues. CDR1 and CDR2 (germline): SGHTA, FQGNSA. V shed 3 bases, J shed 4 bases, and the junction held 14 bases outside the gene matches.

The source is a human donor with multiple sclerosis. The chain employs TRBV7-2 and TRBJ1-1; TRBD1 aligns across 7 bases. The sample taken for sequencing was CD8+ T cells from PBMCs. The CDR3 here is CASSFTALVDRATEAFF. The CDR3 region has the DNA TGTGCCAGCAGCTTTACCGCCCTCGTCGACAGGGCCACTGAAGCTTTCTTT.